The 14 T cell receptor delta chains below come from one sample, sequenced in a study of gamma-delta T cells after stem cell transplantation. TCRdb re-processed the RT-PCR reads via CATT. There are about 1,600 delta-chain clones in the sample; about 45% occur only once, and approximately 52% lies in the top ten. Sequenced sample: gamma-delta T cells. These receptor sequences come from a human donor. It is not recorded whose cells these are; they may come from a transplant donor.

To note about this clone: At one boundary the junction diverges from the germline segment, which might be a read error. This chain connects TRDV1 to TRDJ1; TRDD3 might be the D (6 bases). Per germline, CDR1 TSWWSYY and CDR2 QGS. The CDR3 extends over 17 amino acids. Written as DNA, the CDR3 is TGTGCTCTTGGGGAACAAGTCTTCCGGGGGGACACCGTTAAACTCATCTTT. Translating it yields CALGEQVFRGDTVKLIF.

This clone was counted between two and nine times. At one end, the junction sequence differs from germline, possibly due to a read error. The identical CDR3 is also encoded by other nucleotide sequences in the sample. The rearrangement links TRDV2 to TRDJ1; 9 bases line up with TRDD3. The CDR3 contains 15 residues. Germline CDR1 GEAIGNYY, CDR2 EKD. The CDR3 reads CACDTLLGDTDKLIF. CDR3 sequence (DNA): TGTGCCTGTGACACTTTACTGGGGGACACCGATAAGCTCATCTTT.

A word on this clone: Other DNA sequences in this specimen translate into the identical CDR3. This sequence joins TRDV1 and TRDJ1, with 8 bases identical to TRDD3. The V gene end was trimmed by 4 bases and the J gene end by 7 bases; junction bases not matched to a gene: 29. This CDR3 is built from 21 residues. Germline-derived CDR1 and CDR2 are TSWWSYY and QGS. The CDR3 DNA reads TGTGCTCTTGGGGCACCACCGGGGGCCCTCCTACCGCAAACTGGGGGGTTTAAACTCATCTTT. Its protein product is CALGAPPGALLPQTGGFKLIF.

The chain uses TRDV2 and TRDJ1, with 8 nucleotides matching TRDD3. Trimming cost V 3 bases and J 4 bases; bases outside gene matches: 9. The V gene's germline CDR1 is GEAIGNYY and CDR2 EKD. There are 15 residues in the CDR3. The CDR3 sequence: CACDLLGVGFDKLIF. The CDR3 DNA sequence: TGTGCCTGTGACCTACTGGGGGTTGGATTCGATAAACTCATCTTT.

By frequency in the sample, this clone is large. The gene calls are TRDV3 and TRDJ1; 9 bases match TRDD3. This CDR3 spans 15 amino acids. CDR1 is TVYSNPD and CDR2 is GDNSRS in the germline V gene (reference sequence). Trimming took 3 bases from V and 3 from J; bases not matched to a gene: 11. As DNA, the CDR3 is TGTGCCTTCTCCCCCCCCTGGGGGATCTCCGATAAACTCATCTTT. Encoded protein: CAFSPPWGISDKLIF. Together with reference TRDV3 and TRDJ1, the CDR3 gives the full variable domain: CDKVTQSSPDQTVASGSEVVLLCTYDTVYSNPDLFWYRIRPDYSFQFVFYGDNSRSEGADFTQGRFSVKHILTQKAFHLVISPVRTEDSATYYCAFSPPWGISDKLIFGKGTRVTVEP.

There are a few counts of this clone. CDR3 region: CACDRLGDTRHTDKLIF. The CDR3 DNA sequence: TGTGCCTGTGACCGACTGGGGGATACGCGCCACACCGATAAACTCATCTTT. The chain uses TRDV2 and TRDJ1; 13 bases align to TRDD3. CDR1 is GEAIGNYY and CDR2 is EKD in the germline V gene. The CDR3 extends over 17 amino acids. V dropped 3 bases and J dropped 0; count of bases not matched to a gene: 6.

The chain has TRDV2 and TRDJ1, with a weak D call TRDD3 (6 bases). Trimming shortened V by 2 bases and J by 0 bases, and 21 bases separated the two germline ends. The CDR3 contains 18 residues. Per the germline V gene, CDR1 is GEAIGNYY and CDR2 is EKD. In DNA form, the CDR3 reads TGTGCCTGTGACAATTTAAAGGCTGGGGATCCGTACACCGATAAACTCATCTTT. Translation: CACDNLKAGDPYTDKLIF.

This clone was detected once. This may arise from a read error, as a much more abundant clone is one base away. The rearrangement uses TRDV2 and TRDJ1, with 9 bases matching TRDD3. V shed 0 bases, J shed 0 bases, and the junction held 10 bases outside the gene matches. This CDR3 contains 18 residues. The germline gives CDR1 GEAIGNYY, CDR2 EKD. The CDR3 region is CACDTLLGENEYTDKLIF. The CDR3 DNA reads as TGTGCCTGTGACACCTTACTGGGGGAGAATGAGTACACCGATAAACTCATCTTT.

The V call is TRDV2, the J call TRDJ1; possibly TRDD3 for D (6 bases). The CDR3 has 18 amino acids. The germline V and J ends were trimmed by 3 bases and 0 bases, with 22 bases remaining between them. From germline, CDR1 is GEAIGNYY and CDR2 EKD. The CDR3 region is CACDPVRAGVLYTDKLIF. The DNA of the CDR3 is TGTGCCTGTGACCCCGTCAGGGCTGGGGTATTGTACACCGATAAACTCATCTTT.

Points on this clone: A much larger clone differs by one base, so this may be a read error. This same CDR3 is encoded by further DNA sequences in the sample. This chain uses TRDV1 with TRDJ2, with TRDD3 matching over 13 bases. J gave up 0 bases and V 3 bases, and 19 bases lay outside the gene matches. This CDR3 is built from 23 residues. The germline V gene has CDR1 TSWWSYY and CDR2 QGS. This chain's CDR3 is CALGELRLDWGIRLIALTAQLFF. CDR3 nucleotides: TGTGCTCTTGGGGAGCTCCGCCTCGACTGGGGGATACGCTTGATCGCTTTGACAGCACAACTCTTCTTT.

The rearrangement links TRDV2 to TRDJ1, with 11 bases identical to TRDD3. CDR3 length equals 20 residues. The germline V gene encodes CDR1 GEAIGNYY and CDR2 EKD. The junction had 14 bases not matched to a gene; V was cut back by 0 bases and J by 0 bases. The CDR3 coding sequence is TGTGCCTGTGACACCGTGGTACTGGGGGATAGTCCCCATTACACCGATAAACTCATCTTT. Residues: CACDTVVLGDSPHYTDKLIF.

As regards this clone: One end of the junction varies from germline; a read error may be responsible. The CDR3 nucleotides are TGTGCCTGTGACACAGTGGGGGCTACTGCCGATAACCTCATCTTT. Its translation: CACDTVGATADNLIF. This chain uses TRDV2 with TRDJ1; maybe TRDD3 (6 bases). The CDR3 covers 15 residues. Germline V gives CDR1 GEAIGNYY, CDR2 EKD.

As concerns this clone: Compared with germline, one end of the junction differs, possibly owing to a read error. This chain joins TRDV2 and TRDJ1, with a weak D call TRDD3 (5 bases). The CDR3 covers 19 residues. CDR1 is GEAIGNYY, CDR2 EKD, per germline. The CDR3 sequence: CACDTAATWVIPTRDNLIF. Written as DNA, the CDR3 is TGTGCCTGTGACACCGCAGCGACCTGGGTGATACCGACTAGAGATAACCTCATCTTT.

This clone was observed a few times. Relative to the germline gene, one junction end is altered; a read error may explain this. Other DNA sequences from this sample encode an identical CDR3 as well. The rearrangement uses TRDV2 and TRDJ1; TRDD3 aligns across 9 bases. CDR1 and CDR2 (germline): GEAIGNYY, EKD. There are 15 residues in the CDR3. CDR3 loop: CACDTLLGDTDKLIF. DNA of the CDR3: TGTGCCTGTGACACTTTACTGGGGGACACTGATAAACTCATCTTT.